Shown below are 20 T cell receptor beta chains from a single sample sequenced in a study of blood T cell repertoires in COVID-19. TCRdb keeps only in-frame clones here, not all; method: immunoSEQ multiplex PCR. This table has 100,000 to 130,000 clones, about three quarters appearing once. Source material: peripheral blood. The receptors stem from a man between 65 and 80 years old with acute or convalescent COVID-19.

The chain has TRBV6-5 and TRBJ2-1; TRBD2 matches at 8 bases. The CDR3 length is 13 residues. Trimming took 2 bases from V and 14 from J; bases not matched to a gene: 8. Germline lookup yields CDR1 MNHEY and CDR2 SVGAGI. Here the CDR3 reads CASSYKAGVSKFF. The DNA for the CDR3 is TGTGCCAGCAGTTACAAAGCGGGGGTTTCGAAGTTCTTC.

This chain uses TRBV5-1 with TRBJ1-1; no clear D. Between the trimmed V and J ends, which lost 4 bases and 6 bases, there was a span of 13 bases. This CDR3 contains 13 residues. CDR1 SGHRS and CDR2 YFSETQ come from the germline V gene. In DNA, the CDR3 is TGCGCCAGCAGCCGTGCCTCGCGTCCTGAAGCTTTCTTT. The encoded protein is CASSRASRPEAFF.

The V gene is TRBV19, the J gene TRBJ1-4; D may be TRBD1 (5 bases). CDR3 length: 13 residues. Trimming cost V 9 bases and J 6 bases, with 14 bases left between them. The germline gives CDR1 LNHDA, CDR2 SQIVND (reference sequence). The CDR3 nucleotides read TGTGCCAGCAGGGCGGGGGGAGATGAAAAACTGTTTTTT. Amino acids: CASRAGGDEKLFF. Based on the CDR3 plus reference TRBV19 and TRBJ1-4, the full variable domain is DGGITQSPKYLFRKEGQNVTLSCEQNLNHDAMYWYRQDPGQGLRLIYYSQIVNDFQKGDIAEGYSVSREKKESFPLTVTSAQKNPTAFYLCASRAGGDEKLFFGSGTQLSVL.

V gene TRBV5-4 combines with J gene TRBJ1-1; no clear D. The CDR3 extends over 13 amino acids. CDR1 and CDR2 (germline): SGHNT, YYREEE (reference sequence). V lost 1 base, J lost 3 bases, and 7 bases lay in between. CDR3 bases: TGTGCCAGCAGCTTGCAAGAGGACACTGAAGCTTTCTTT. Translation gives CASSLQEDTEAFF.

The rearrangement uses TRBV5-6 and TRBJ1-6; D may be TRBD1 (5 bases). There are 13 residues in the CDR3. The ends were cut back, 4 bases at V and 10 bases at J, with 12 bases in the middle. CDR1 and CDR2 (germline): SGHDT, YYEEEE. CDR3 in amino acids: CASSTTGGSPLHF. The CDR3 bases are TGTGCCAGCAGCACCACTGGGGGGTCACCCCTCCACTTT.

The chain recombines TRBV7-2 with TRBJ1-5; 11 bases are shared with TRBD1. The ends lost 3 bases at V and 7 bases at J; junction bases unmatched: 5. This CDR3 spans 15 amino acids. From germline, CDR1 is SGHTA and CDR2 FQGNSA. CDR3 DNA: TGTGCCAGCAGCTTCCCGGACAGGGGGCAACAGCCCCAGCATTTT. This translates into CASSFPDRGQQPQHF.

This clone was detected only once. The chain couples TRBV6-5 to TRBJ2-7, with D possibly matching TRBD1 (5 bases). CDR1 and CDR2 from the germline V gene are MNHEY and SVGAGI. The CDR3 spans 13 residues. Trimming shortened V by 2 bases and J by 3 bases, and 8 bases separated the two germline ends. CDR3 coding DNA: TGTGCCAGCAGTTACGGGGCCTACTACGAGCAGTACTTC. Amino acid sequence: CASSYGAYYEQYF.

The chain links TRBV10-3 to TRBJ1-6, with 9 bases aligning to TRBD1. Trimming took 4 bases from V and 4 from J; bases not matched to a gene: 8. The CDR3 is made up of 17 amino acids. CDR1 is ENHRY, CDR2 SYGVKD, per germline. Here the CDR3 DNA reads TGTGCCATCAGTGGACGGGACAGGGCCGTTTATAATTCACCCCTCCACTTT. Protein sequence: CAISGRDRAVYNSPLHF.

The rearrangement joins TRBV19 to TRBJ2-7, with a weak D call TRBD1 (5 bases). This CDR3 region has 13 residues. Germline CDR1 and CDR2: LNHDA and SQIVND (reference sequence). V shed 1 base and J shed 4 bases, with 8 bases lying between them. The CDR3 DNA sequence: TGTGCCAGTAGTATAGTAGGGGATTACGAGCAGTACTTC. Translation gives CASSIVGDYEQYF.

The DNA for the CDR3 is TGTGCCAGCAGCTTCGGACTAGCGGGGGGGGGTAATACGCAGTATTTT. Translating gives CASSFGLAGGGNTQYF. The chain has TRBV7-8 and TRBJ2-3; 15 nucleotides align to TRBD2. V lost 3 bases to trimming and J lost 7 bases; unmatched junction nucleotides: 5. Germline V gene lookup returns CDR1 SGHVS and CDR2 FQNEAQ. CDR3 length: 16 amino acids.

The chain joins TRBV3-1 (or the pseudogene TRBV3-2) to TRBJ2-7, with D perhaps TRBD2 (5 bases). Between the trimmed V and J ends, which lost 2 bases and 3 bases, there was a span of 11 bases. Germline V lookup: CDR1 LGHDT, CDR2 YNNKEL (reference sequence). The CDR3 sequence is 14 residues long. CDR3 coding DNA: TGTGCCAGCAGCCAACTAGGGAGCTACTACGAGCAGTACTTC. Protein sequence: CASSQLGSYYEQYF.

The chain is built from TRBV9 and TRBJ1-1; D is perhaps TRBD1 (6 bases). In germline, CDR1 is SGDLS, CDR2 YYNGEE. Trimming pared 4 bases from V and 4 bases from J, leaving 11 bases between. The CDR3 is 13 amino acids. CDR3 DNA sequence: TGTGCCAGCAGCCGCACAGGGACCACTGAAGCTTTCTTT. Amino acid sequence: CASSRTGTTEAFF.

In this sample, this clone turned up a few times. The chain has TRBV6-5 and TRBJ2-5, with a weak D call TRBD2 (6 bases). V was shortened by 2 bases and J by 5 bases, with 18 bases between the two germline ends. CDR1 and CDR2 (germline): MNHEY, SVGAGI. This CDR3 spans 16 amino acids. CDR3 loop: CASSYEVVASEETQYF. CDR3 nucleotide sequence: TGTGCCAGCAGTTACGAGGTCGTGGCTAGCGAGGAGACCCAGTACTTC.

The CDR3 DNA follows: TGCGCCAGCAGCTTGCCGGGGGATCACTACGAGCAGTACTTC. This sequence encodes CASSLPGDHYEQYF. V is TRBV5-1 and J is TRBJ2-7; the D gene is possibly TRBD2 (6 bases). The germline V gene has CDR1 SGHRS and CDR2 YFSETQ. The CDR3 consists of 14 residues. V lost 1 base, J lost 3 bases, and 11 bases lay in between.

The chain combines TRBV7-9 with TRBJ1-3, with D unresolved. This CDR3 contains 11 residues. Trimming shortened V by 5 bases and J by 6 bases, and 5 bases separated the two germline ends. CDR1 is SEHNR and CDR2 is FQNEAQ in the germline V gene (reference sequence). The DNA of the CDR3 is TGTGCCAGCAGCCCACAAAACACCATATATTTT. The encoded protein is CASSPQNTIYF.

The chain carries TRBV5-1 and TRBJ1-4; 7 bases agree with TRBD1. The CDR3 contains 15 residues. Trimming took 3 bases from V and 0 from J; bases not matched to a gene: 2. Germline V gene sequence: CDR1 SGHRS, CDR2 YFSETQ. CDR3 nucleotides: TGCGCCAGCAGCTACACAGGGGCAACTAATGAAAAACTGTTTTTT. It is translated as CASSYTGATNEKLFF. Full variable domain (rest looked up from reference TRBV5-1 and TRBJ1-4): KAGVTQTPRYLIKTRGQQVTLSCSPISGHRSVSWYQQTPGQGLQFLFEYFSETQRNKGNFPGRFSGRQFSNSRSEMNVSTLELGDSALYLCASSYTGATNEKLFFGSGTQLSVL.

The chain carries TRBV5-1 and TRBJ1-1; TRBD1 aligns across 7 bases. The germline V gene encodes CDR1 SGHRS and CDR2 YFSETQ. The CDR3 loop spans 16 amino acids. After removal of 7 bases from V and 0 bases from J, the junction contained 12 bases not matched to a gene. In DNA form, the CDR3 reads TGCGCCAGCCAAACGGTTGGTACAGGGGTGAACACTGAAGCTTTCTTT. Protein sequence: CASQTVGTGVNTEAFF.

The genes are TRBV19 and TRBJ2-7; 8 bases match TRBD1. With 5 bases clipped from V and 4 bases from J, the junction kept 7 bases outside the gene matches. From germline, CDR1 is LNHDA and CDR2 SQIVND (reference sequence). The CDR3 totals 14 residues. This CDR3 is CASSPPGGSYEQYF. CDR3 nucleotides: TGTGCCAGTAGTCCGCCAGGGGGCAGTTACGAGCAGTACTTC.

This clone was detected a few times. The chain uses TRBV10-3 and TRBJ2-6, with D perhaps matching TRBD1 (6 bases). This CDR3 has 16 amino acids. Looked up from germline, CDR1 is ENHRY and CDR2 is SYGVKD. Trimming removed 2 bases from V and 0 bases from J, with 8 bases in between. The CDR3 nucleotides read TGTGCCATCAGTGAGGGACAGCCCTCTGGGGCCAACGTCCTGACTTTC. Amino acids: CAISEGQPSGANVLTF.

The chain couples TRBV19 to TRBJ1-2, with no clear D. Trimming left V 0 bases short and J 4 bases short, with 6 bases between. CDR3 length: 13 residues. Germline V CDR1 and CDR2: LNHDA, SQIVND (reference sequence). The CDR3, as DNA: TGTGCCAGTAGTATAGAAACAGCCTATGGCTACACCTTC. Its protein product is CASSIETAYGYTF.